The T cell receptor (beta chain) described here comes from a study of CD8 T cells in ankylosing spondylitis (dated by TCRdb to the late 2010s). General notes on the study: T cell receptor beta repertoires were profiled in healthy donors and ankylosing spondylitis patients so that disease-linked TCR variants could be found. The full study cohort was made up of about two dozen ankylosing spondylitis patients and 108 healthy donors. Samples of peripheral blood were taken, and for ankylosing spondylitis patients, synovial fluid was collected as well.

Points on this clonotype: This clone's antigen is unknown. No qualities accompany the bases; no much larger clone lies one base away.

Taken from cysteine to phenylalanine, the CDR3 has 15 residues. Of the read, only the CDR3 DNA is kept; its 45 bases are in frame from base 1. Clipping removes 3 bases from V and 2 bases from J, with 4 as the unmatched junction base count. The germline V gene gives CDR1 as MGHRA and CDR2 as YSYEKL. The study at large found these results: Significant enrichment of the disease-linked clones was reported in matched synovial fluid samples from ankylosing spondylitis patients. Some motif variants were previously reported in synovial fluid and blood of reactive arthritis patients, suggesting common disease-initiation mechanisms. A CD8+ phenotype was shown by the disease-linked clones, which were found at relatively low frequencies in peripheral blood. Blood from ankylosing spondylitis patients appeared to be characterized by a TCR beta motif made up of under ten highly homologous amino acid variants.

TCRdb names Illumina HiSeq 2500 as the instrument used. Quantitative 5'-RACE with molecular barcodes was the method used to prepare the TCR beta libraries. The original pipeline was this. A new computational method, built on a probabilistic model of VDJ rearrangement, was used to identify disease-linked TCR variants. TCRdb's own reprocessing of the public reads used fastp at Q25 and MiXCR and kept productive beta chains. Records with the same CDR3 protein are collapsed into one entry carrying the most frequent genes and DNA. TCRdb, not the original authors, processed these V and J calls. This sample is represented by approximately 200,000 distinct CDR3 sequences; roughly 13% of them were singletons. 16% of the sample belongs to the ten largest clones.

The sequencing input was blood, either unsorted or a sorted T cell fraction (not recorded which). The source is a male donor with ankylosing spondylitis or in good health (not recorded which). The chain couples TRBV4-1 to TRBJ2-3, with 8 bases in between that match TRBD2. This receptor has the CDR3 CASSHELADTDTQYF. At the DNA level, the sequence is TGCGCCAGCAGCCATGAACTAGCGGACACAGATACGCAGTATTTT.